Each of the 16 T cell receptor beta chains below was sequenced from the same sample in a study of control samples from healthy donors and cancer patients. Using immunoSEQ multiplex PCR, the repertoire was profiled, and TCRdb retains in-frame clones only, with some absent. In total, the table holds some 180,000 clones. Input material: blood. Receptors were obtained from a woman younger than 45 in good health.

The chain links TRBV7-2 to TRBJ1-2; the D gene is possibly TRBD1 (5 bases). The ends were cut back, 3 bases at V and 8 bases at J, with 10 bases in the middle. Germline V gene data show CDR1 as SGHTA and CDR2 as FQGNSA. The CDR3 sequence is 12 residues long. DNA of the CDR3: TGTGCCAGCAGCTTGGGGGTTGGAGGCTACACCTTC. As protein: CASSLGVGGYTF.

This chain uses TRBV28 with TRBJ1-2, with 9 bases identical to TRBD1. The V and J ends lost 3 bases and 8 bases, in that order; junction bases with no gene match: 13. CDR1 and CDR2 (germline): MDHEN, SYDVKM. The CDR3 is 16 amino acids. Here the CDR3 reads CASSLVILGTGLGYTF. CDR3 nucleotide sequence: TGTGCCAGCAGTTTGGTAATCTTGGGGACAGGGTTAGGCTACACCTTC.

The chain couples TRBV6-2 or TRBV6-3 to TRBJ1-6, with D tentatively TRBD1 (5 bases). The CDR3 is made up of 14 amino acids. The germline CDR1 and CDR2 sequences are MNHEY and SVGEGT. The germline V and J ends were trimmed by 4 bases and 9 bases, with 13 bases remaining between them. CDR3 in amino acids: CASSSAGRISPLHF. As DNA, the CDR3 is TGTGCCAGCAGTTCGGCAGGGCGAATTTCACCCCTCCACTTT.

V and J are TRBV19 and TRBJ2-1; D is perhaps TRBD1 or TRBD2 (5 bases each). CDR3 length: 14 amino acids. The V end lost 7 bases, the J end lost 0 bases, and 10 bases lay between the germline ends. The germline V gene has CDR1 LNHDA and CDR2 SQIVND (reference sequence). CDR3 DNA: TGTGCCAGTACTCCAGGGAGCTCCTACAATGAGCAGTTCTTC. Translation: CASTPGSSYNEQFF.

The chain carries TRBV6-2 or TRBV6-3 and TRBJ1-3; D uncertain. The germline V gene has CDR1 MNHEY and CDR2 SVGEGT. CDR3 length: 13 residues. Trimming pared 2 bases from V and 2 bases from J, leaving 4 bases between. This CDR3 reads CASSYGPGNTIYF. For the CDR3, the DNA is TGTGCCAGCAGTTACGGCCCTGGAAACACCATATATTTT.

The CDR3 region is CASSASGRGGYNEQFF. For the CDR3, the DNA is TGTGCCAGCAGTGCTAGCGGGAGGGGAGGGTACAATGAGCAGTTCTTC. The chain has TRBV28 and TRBJ2-1; TRBD2 aligns across 12 bases. The CDR3 totals 16 residues. V shed 5 bases and J 4 bases; nucleotides not matched to a gene: 6. CDR1 is MDHEN, CDR2 SYDVKM, per germline. The variable domain in full, completed from reference TRBV28 and TRBJ2-1, reads DVKVTQSSRYLVKRTGEKVFLECVQDMDHENMFWYRQDPGLGLRLIYFSYDVKMKEKGDIPEGYSVSREKKERFSLILESASTNQTSMYLCASSASGRGGYNEQFFGPGTRLTVL.

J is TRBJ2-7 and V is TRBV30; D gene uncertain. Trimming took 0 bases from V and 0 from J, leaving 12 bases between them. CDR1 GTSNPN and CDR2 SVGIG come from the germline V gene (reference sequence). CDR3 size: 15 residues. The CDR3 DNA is TGTGCCTGGAGTGTAACCTTACCCAGCTCCTACGAGCAGTACTTC. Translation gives CAWSVTLPSSYEQYF. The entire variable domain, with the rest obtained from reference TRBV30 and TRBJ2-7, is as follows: SQTIHQWPATLVQPVGSPLSLECTVEGTSNPNLYWYRQAAGRGLQLLFYSVGIGQISSEVPQNLSASRPQDRQFILSSKKLLLSDSGFYLCAWSVTLPSSYEQYFGPGTRLTVT.

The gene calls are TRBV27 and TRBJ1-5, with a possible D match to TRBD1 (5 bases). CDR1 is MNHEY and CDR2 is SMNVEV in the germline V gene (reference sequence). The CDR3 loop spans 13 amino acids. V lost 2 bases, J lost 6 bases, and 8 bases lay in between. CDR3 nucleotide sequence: TGTGCCAGCAGTTTACGGGGCGCTCAGCCCCAGCATTTT. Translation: CASSLRGAQPQHF.

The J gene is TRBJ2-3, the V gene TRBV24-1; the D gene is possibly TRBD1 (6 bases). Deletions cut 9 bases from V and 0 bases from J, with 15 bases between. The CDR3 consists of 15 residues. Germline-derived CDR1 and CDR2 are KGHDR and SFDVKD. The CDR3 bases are TGTGCCACCTCTAGGACAGTTTCTAGCACAGATACGCAGTATTTT. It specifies CATSRTVSSTDTQYF.

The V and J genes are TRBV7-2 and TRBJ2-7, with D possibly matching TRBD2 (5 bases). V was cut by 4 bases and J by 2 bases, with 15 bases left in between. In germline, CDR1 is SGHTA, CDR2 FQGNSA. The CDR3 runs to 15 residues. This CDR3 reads CASSYSGRSPYEQYF. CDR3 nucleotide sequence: TGTGCCAGCAGCTATTCGGGGAGATCCCCCTACGAGCAGTACTTC.

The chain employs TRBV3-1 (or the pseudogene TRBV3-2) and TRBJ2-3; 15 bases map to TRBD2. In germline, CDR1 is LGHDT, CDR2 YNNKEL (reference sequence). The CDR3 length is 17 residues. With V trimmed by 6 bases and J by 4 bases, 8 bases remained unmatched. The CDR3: CASSRTSGGAGADTQYF. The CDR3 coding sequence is TGTGCCAGCAGTCGGACTAGCGGGGGGGCCGGCGCAGATACGCAGTATTTT.

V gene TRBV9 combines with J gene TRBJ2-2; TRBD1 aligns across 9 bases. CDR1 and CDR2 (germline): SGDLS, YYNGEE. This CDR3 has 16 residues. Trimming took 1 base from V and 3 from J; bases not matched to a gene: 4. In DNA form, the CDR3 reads TGTGCCAGCAGCGTACCCGGGACAGGGCACACCGGGGAGCTGTTTTTT. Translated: CASSVPGTGHTGELFF.

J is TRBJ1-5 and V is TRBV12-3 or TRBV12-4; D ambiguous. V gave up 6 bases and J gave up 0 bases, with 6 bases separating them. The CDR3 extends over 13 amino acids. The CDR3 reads CASSPPSNQPQHF. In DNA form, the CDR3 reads TGTGCCAGCAGCCCCCCTAGCAATCAGCCCCAGCATTTT.

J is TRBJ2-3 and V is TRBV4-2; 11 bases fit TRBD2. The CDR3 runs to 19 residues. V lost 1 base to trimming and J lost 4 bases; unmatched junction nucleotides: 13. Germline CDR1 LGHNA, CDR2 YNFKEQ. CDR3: CASSQAGSSGGAEADTQYF. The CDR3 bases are TGTGCCAGCAGCCAAGCGGGGAGTAGCGGGGGGGCCGAGGCAGATACGCAGTATTTT.

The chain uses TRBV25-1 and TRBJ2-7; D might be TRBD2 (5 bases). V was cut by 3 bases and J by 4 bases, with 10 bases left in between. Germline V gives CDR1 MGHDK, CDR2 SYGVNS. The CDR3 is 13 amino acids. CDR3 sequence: CASSEAEGYEQYF. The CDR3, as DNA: TGTGCCAGCAGTGAGGCAGAGGGATACGAGCAGTACTTC.

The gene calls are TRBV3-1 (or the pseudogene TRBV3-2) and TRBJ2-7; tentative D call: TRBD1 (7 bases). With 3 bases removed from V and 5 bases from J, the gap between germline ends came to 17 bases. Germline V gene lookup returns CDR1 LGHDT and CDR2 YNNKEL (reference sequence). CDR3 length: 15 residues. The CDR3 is CASSHGSDRVHEQYF. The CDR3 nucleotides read TGTGCCAGCAGCCACGGGAGTGACAGGGTTCACGAGCAGTACTTC.